The 19 T cell receptor beta chains given below trace back to one sample, sequenced in a study of blood T cell repertoires in COVID-19. Generated by immunoSEQ multiplex PCR, the TCRdb table keeps only in-frame clones and is missing some. The sample shows under 150,000 clones, roughly 83% of them seen only once. The sample consisted of PBMCs or T cells enriched from blood (not recorded which). The origin of the receptors is a man aged 35 to 55 with acute COVID-19.

The J gene is TRBJ1-6, the V gene TRBV9, with TRBD1 matching 9 bases. This CDR3 has 15 residues. Germline CDR1 SGDLS, CDR2 YYNGEE. Losses at the gene ends were 0 bases for V and 7 bases for J; bases not matched to a gene: 2. The CDR3: CASSVEGTGNSPLHF. The CDR3 DNA follows: TGTGCCAGCAGCGTAGAAGGGACAGGGAATTCACCCCTCCACTTT.

This clone was counted a single time. The chain has TRBV10-2 and TRBJ1-6; D possibly corresponds to TRBD1 (6 bases). This CDR3 comprises 15 residues. The germline gives CDR1 WSHSY, CDR2 SAAADI. Between the trimmed V and J ends, which lost 0 bases and 6 bases, there was a span of 9 bases. The CDR3, as DNA: TGCGCCAGCAGTGAGTCTGAGGACAGTAATTCACCCCTCCACTTT. Its translation is CASSESEDSNSPLHF.

The CDR3 protein is CASSSLSRYQETQYF. CDR3 nucleotide sequence: TGTGCCAGCAGTTCGTTGAGCCGGTACCAAGAGACCCAGTACTTC. This chain uses TRBV28 with TRBJ2-5; D is unresolved. CDR3 length: 15 residues. Trimming cost V 4 bases and J 0 bases, with 12 bases left between them. The V gene's germline CDR1 is MDHEN and CDR2 SYDVKM.

The chain employs TRBV18 and TRBJ1-3; D call uncertain. The CDR3 length is 19 residues. Germline V gene sequence: CDR1 KGHSH, CDR2 LQKENI. Trimming left V 1 base short and J 0 bases short, with 19 bases between. CDR3 DNA: TGTGCCAGCTCACCACGGGCGGGGAATCTAGGAGACTCTGGAAACACCATATATTTT. Its translation: CASSPRAGNLGDSGNTIYF.

This chain links TRBV30 with TRBJ1-2, with 9 nucleotides matching TRBD1. Germline CDR1 reads GTSNPN; CDR2 reads SVGIG (reference sequence). This CDR3 spans 13 amino acids. With V trimmed by 7 bases and J by 4 bases, 7 bases remained unmatched. CDR3 region: CAYHRGLVYGYTF. The CDR3 DNA follows: TGTGCCTATCACAGGGGGCTCGTCTATGGCTACACCTTC.

The rearrangement uses TRBV2 and TRBJ2-1; a weak D match, TRBD1 (6 bases). V was clipped by 2 bases and J by 4 bases, with 15 bases between them. The germline V gene encodes CDR1 SNHLY and CDR2 FYNNEI. The CDR3 length is 16 residues. The CDR3 sequence is CASSETQGSRYNEQFF. CDR3 nucleotides: TGTGCCAGCAGTGAAACACAGGGAAGCCGATACAATGAGCAGTTCTTC.

V gene TRBV6-2 or TRBV6-3 combines with J gene TRBJ2-7; 12 positions agree with TRBD2. This CDR3 region has 15 residues. Germline CDR1 and CDR2: MNHEY and SVGEGT. V lost 6 bases to trimming and J lost 4 bases; unmatched junction nucleotides: 7. Here the CDR3 reads CASSPGLAGSYEQYF. The DNA for the CDR3 is TGTGCCAGCAGCCCCGGACTAGCGGGGAGTTACGAGCAGTACTTC.

This clone was observed a handful of times. The chain couples TRBV5-1 to TRBJ1-6; D gene ambiguous. The germline V and J ends were trimmed by 2 bases and 5 bases, with 14 bases remaining between them. Per germline, CDR1 SGHRS and CDR2 YFSETQ. This CDR3 spans 16 amino acids. This chain's CDR3 is CASSFSWAQDNSPLHF. The CDR3 nucleotides read TGCGCCAGCAGCTTCTCCTGGGCCCAGGATAATTCACCCCTCCACTTT.

This clone was picked up one time. This rearrangement joins TRBV29-1 to TRBJ1-1; D not certain. The CDR3 contains 13 residues. V lost 3 bases, J lost 0 bases, and 8 bases lay in between. CDR1 SQVTM and CDR2 ANQGSEA come from the germline V gene. The CDR3 bases are TGCAGCGTTGAGCGGGTCATGAACACTGAAGCTTTCTTT. The encoded protein is CSVERVMNTEAFF.

As concerns this clone: Other DNA sequences within the sample encode an identical CDR3. The chain recombines TRBV7-9 with TRBJ2-5; the D is unclear. Trimming pared 5 bases from V and 5 bases from J, leaving 9 bases between. CDR3 length: 12 residues. Germline CDR1 reads SEHNR; CDR2 reads FQNEAQ (reference sequence). The chain's CDR3 is CASSPRRETQYF. The CDR3 nucleotides read TGTGCCAGCAGCCCTAGAAGGGAGACCCAGTACTTC. The complete variable domain, with remaining parts taken from reference TRBV7-9 and TRBJ2-5, reads DTGVSQNPRHKITKRGQNVTFRCDPISEHNRLYWYRQTLGQGPEFLTYFQNEAQLEKSRLLSDRFSAERPKGSFSTLEIQRTEQGDSAMYLCASSPRRETQYFGPGTRLLVL.

The V call is TRBV18, the J call TRBJ2-1; 8 bases fit TRBD1. J was trimmed by 5 bases and V by 11 bases; bases with no gene match: 8. Looked up from germline, CDR1 is KGHSH and CDR2 is LQKENI. The CDR3 has 13 amino acids. The CDR3 DNA is TGTGCCGCTCAGGGGGCGATAAACAATGAGCAGTTCTTC. It is translated as CAAQGAINNEQFF.

V and J are TRBV3-1 (or the pseudogene TRBV3-2) and TRBJ2-7; TRBD1 aligns across 7 bases. The assigned J gene may be wrong: the sequence end matches TRBJ2-5 better. Germline V gene lookup returns CDR1 LGHDT and CDR2 YNNKEL (reference sequence). This CDR3 spans 13 amino acids. The CDR3 spells CASSPTGVPTQYF. For the CDR3, the DNA is TGTGCCAGCAGCCCTACAGGGGTACCGACCCAGTACTTC.

The chain combines TRBV10-3 with TRBJ1-2; D unresolved. CDR1 is ENHRY and CDR2 is SYGVKD in the germline V gene. V was clipped by 0 bases and J by 4 bases, with 15 bases between them. This CDR3 has 16 residues. The CDR3 loop is CAISESLGRYLYGYTF. The CDR3 bases are TGTGCCATCAGTGAGTCGTTGGGCAGGTACCTCTATGGCTACACCTTC.

The table lists this clone with a few counts. The chain has TRBV6-5 and TRBJ1-6; D gene unclear. This CDR3 comprises 14 residues. Germline V lookup: CDR1 MNHEY, CDR2 SVGAGI. V shed 7 bases and J shed 0 bases, with 7 bases lying between them. The CDR3 region is CASKLSSYNSPLHF. The CDR3 DNA is TGTGCCAGCAAGTTGAGCTCCTATAATTCACCCCTCCACTTT.

The rearrangement links TRBV7-9 to TRBJ2-5; D gene ambiguous. Germline values: CDR1 SEHNR, CDR2 FQNEAQ (reference sequence). V lost 2 bases and J 3 bases, leaving 7 bases between the germline ends. The length of the CDR3 is 13 residues. CDR3 nucleotides: TGTGCCAGCAGCTTAAGTGAGAAAGAGACCCAGTACTTC. Protein sequence: CASSLSEKETQYF.

V gene TRBV27 combines with J gene TRBJ1-2; 7 bases map to TRBD1. Germline loops: CDR1 MNHEY, CDR2 SMNVEV (reference sequence). V lost 4 bases to trimming and J lost 6 bases; unmatched junction nucleotides: 5. CDR3 length: 13 residues. The CDR3: CASSSRTGHGYTF. CDR3 sequence (DNA): TGTGCCAGCAGTTCCAGGACAGGCCATGGCTACACCTTC.

The chain employs TRBV29-1 and TRBJ2-2; 13 positions agree with TRBD2. The CDR3 length is 17 residues. Germline lookup yields CDR1 SQVTM and CDR2 ANQGSEA. The J segment lost 6 bases and the V segment lost 4 bases, leaving 11 bases of the junction unmatched. CDR3 residues: CSVVGDGLAGEAGELFF. In DNA, the CDR3 is TGCAGCGTTGTGGGGGACGGACTAGCGGGAGAGGCCGGGGAGCTGTTTTTT.

The chain recombines TRBV18 with TRBJ1-1; TRBD1 matches 7 bases. The CDR3 length is 16 residues. The germline gives CDR1 KGHSH, CDR2 LQKENI. V lost 0 bases to trimming and J lost 6 bases; unmatched junction nucleotides: 10. The CDR3 DNA sequence: TGTGCCAGCTCACCACCGAACAGGGGACGCTGGGCTGAAGCTTTCTTT. It is translated as CASSPPNRGRWAEAFF.

In its sample, this clone was seen a few times. The V gene is TRBV5-1, the J gene TRBJ1-2; 9 bases align to TRBD1. This CDR3 spans 16 amino acids. J gave up 3 bases and V 4 bases, and 10 bases lay outside the gene matches. CDR1 SGHRS and CDR2 YFSETQ come from the germline V gene. The CDR3 DNA reads TGCGCCAGCAGCGACTCCGGGACAGGGAGGGACTATGGCTACACCTTC. Residues: CASSDSGTGRDYGYTF.